This T cell receptor (beta chain) derives from a study of cytomegalovirus exposure and HLA in healthy donors. Study background: A subsequent analysis reported that the roughly 120 validation repertoires were produced on the same platform that had also been used for the roughly 700 first-cohort repertoires. Regarding the study as a whole: The study labeled fewer than 200 TCR beta chains cytomegalovirus-associated. Subsequent analysis found a tendency for first-cohort TCR clusters to co-occur within the approximately 130 validation repertoires.

Turning to this clone: Its antigen is unknown.

The CDR3 has 14 residues. Trimming pared 0 bases from V and 3 bases from J, leaving 7 bases between. Germline CDR1 and CDR2: SGHNT and YYREEE (reference sequence). Data came from immunoSEQ multiplex PCR; TCRdb stores just in-frame clones and leaves some out. The sample contains 76,000 or so clones, 90% to 95% of which appear only once. The TCR was taken from a young woman in good health and CMV-seronegative. Sequenced input: PBMCs. This chain connects TRBV5-4 to TRBJ2-4; D ambiguous. DNA of the CDR3: TGTGCCAGCAGCTTGGACACGATCAAAAACATTCAGTACTTC. Protein product: CASSLDTIKNIQYF.